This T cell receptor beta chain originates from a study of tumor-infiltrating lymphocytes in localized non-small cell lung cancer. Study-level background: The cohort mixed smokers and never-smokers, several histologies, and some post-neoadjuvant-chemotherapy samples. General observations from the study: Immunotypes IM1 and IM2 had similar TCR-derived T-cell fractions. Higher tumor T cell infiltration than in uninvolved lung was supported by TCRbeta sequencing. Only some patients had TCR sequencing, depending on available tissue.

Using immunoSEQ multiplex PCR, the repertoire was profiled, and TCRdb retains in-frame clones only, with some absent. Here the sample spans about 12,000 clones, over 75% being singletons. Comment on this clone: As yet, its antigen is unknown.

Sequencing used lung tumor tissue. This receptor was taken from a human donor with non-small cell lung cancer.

Here the CDR3 DNA reads TGTGCCAGCACGGTGGGGGGTCAGACTCAGCCCCAGCATTTT. It encodes CASTVGGQTQPQHF. The chain combines TRBV2 with TRBJ1-5; the D gene is possibly TRBD1 (5 bases). The CDR3 loop spans 14 amino acids. The V gene's germline CDR1 is SNHLY and CDR2 FYNNEI. The V gene lost 7 bases and the J gene lost 6 bases, with 16 bases spanning the gap.